This TCR beta chain was sequenced during a study of blood T cells in healthy people across ages. Study-wide results and limits: When set beside aged donors, long-lived donors presented more naive CD4+ cells and higher diversity.

V shed 1 base and J shed 3 bases, with 6 bases lying between them. This CDR3 region has 13 residues. Per the germline V gene, CDR1 is LGHDT and CDR2 is YNNKEL (reference sequence). Points on this clonotype: The antigen is not known.

With a J-beta primer mix and a sample-barcoded 5' primer, a second PCR ran about 7 to 12 cycles. TCRdb re-called the 5' RACE reads through MiXCR, storing one row per CDR3 protein. The sample yields 1.5 million to 2 million distinct CDR3 sequences, more than 35% seen once. This receptor was taken from a human donor in good health. This sequence joins TRBV3-1 and TRBJ1-1; D unclear. The specimen was blood. DNA of the CDR3: TGTGCCAGCAGCCAAGTTTTGTACACTGAAGCTTTCTTT. Translated, it gives CASSQVLYTEAFF.